This T cell receptor beta chain was recovered during a study of cytomegalovirus exposure and HLA in healthy donors. Overall study findings and caveats: Certain sequence variants were highly shared and formed a cluster, and this cluster was likely a sequencing artifact. For most TCR sequences rarity was the rule, although some public TCRs occurred in many donors.

The length of the CDR3 is 15 residues. Germline values: CDR1 MNHNY, CDR2 SVGAGI (reference sequence). Between the trimmed V and J ends, which lost 5 bases and 6 bases, there was a span of 19 bases. It was with 60 Vbeta and 13 Jbeta primers that the PCR ran. Only in-frame clones appear in the TCRdb table, and some are missing; sequencing was by immunoSEQ multiplex PCR. The sample yields some 120,000 clones, about 80% seen once. Worth noting for this clone: Its antigen remains unknown.

The rearrangement links TRBV6-6 to TRBJ2-5; D may be TRBD1 (6 bases). The sample was PBMCs. The clonotype comes from a man aged 35 to 55 in good health and CMV-seronegative. The CDR3 DNA reads as TGTGCCAGCAGTGGGGGCAGGGGATCGAAGCAGACCCAGTACTTC. It encodes CASSGGRGSKQTQYF.